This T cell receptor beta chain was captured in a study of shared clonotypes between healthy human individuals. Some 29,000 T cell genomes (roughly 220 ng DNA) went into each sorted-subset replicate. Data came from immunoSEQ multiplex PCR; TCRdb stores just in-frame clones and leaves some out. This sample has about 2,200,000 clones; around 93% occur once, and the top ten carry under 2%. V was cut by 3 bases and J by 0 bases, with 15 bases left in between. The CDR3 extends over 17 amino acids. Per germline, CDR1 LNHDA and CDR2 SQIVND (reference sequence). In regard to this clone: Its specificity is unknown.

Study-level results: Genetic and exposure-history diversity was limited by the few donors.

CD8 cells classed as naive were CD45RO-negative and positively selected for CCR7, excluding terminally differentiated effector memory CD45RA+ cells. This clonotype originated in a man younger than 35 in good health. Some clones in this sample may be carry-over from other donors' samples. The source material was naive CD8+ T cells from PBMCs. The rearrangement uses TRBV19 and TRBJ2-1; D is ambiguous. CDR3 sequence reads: CASSIVGFPHSYNEQFF. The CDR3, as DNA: TGTGCCAGTAGTATTGTTGGCTTCCCGCACTCCTACAATGAGCAGTTCTTC.